The entry below gives a single TCR beta chain sequence along with its context. This sample stems from a study of cytomegalovirus exposure and HLA in healthy donors. The V gene lost 0 bases and the J gene lost 5 bases, with 15 bases spanning the gap. The CDR3 contains 15 residues. Germline V gives CDR1 SGHRS, CDR2 YFSETQ. Amplification used 60 Vbeta primers and 13 Jbeta primers. TCRdb's table, derived via immunoSEQ multiplex PCR, lists solely in-frame clones and lacks some. Of 80,000 to 100,000 clones listed, about 82% are singletons. The source material was PBMCs. The chain carries TRBV5-1 and TRBJ2-7; D is uncertain. The clonotype was recovered from a man aged 25 to 40 in good health and CMV-seronegative. The CDR3, as DNA: TGCGCCAGCAGCTTGGTCGGCAGGTCCGACCACGAGCAGTACTTC. This sequence encodes CASSLVGRSDHEQYF.